Listed below are T cell receptor beta chains from one sample, sequenced in a study of technical replicates of blood from several donors. The method was immunoSEQ multiplex PCR; TCRdb's version includes in-frame clones alone and lacks a portion of them. The sample has almost 90,000 clones, 94% seen once; the top ten hold 0.24%. Specimen: T cells isolated from PBMCs. The receptors were gathered from a human donor in good health. CDR3s include the opening cysteine and the closing phenylalanine or tryptophan. Fields, in order: CDR3 protein, CDR3 DNA, D gene, J gene, clone size, V gene. A D gene is named only where the DNA matches it firmly. Rows give clone size only sometimes, using once, few, many, or a class for an expanded clone.

CASSEVVRGFNSNQPQHF,TGTGCCAGCAGTGAAGTTGTCAGAGGGTTTAATAGCAATCAGCCCCAGCATTTT,.,TRBJ1-5,.,TRBV2
CASSLIKGTASYEQYF,TGTGCCAGCAGCTTAATAAAAGGGACAGCTTCCTACGAGCAGTACTTC,TRBD1,TRBJ2-7,.,TRBV7-9
CASSKGQGNTDTQYF,TGTGCCAGCAGCAAGGGACAGGGGAACACAGATACGCAGTATTTT,TRBD1,TRBJ2-3,.,TRBV4-2
CASSSGTGGLEQYF,TGTGCCAGCAGCTCGGGGACAGGGGGCCTCGAGCAGTACTTC,TRBD1,TRBJ2-7,.,TRBV7-6
CASSELASSYEQYF,TGTGCCAGCAGTGAATTGGCTAGCAGCTACGAGCAGTACTTC,.,TRBJ2-7,.,TRBV25-1
CASKNRMIKPYGYTF,TGCGCCAGCAAAAACAGGATGATTAAACCGTATGGCTACACCTTC,.,TRBJ1-2,.,TRBV23-1
CASSSTSPNEQFF,TGTGCCAGCAGCTCTACTAGTCCCAATGAGCAGTTCTTC,.,TRBJ2-1,.,TRBV11-3
CASSLWLAGKNNEQFF,TGTGCCAGCAGTTTATGGCTAGCGGGGAAGAACAATGAGCAGTTCTTC,TRBD2,TRBJ2-1,.,TRBV27
CASSADRDTEAFF,TGTGCCAGCAGCGCGGACAGGGACACTGAAGCTTTCTTT,TRBD1,TRBJ1-1,once,TRBV7-8
CARDAGDTSTDTQYF,TGTGCCCGAGACGCAGGGGATACTAGCACAGATACGCAGTATTTT,.,TRBJ2-3,.,TRBV30
CASPPRGGGAGTQYF,TGCGCCAGCCCTCCTCGGGGCGGGGGGGCGGGTACGCAGTATTTT,TRBD2,TRBJ2-3,.,TRBV10-2
CASSLEGQQFYNEQFF,TGTGCCAGCAGCTTAGAGGGACAGCAGTTTTACAATGAGCAGTTCTTC,TRBD1,TRBJ2-1,once,TRBV11-2
CASSITLWETQYF,TGTGCCAGCAGCATCACCCTATGGGAGACCCAGTACTTC,.,TRBJ2-5,once,TRBV7-8
CASSHRVNDLSYEQYF,TGTGCCAGCAGCCACAGGGTGAATGACTTATCCTACGAGCAGTACTTC,.,TRBJ2-7,.,TRBV12-1
CASSVGPGTGASSYEQYF,TGTGCCAGCAGCGTAGGTCCCGGGACAGGGGCGAGCTCCTACGAGCAGTACTTC,TRBD1,TRBJ2-7,.,TRBV9
CASSMGLAGGTGELFF,TGTGCCAGTAGTATGGGACTAGCGGGAGGGACCGGGGAGCTGTTTTTT,TRBD2,TRBJ2-2,.,TRBV19
CATAGGLFSNQPQHF,TGTGCAACGGCGGGGGGACTCTTCAGCAATCAGCCCCAGCATTTT,.,TRBJ1-5,.,TRBV10-3
CASSQDGQGSQPQHF,TGCGCCAGCAGCCAAGACGGACAGGGTAGTCAGCCCCAGCATTTT,TRBD1,TRBJ1-5,.,TRBV4-1
CASSLRGQSTVGTGELFF,TGTGCCAGCAGCTTACGGGGACAGAGCACCGTCGGCACCGGGGAGCTGTTTTTT,TRBD1,TRBJ2-2,once,TRBV7-9
CASSGSGTAFEKLFF,TGTGCCAGCAGTGGATCCGGGACAGCCTTCGAAAAACTGTTTTTT,TRBD1,TRBJ1-4,.,TRBV6-1
CASSPGENEKLFF,TGTGCCAGCTCACCAGGGGAGAATGAAAAACTGTTTTTT,.,TRBJ1-4,.,TRBV18
CASSPDGPRRNYGYTF,TGCGCCAGCAGCCCGGATGGCCCCCGGCGGAACTATGGCTACACCTTC,.,TRBJ1-2,.,TRBV5-1
CAISGTGVNTIYF,TGTGCCATCTCCGGGACAGGGGTAAACACCATATATTTT,TRBD1,TRBJ1-3,once,TRBV10-3
CASSRGTSGQETQYF,TGTGCCAGCAGCCGGGGGACTAGCGGCCAAGAGACCCAGTACTTC,TRBD2,TRBJ2-5,.,TRBV4-2
CASSSGGTGNEQYF,TGTGCCAGCAGCTCCGGCGGTACGGGAAACGAGCAGTACTTC,.,TRBJ2-7,.,TRBV7-9
CSVAGEQGTTSEAFF,TGCAGCGTTGCGGGTGAGCAGGGGACGACCTCTGAAGCTTTCTTT,.,TRBJ1-1,.,TRBV29-1
CASSLVLQGIDEQYF,TGTGCCAGCAGCTTAGTCTTACAGGGGATAGACGAGCAGTACTTC,TRBD1,TRBJ2-7,.,TRBV7-9
CASSLSQMGQGNTEAFF,TGTGCCAGCAGTTTATCTCAAATGGGACAGGGGAACACTGAAGCTTTCTTT,TRBD1,TRBJ1-1,.,TRBV2
CASSPLQDRAILVQFF,TGTGCCAGCAGCCCTCTTCAGGACAGGGCCATCTTAGTGCAGTTCTTC,TRBD1,TRBJ2-1,.,TRBV7-6